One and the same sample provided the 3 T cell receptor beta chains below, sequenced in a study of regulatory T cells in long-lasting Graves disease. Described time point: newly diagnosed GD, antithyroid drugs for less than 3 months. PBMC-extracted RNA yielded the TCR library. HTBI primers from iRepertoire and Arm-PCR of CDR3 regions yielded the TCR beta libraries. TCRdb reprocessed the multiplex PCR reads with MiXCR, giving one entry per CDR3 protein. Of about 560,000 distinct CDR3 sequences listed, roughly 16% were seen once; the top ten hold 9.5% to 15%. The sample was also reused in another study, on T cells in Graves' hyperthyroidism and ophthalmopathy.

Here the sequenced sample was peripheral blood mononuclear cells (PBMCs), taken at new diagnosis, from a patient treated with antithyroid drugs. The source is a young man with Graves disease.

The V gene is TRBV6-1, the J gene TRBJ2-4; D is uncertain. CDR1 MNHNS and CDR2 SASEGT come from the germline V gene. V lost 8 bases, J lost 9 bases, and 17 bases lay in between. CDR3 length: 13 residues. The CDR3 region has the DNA TGTGCCAGCTTGGACCCCGCCTTAGGCATTCAGTACTTC. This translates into CASLDPALGIQYF.

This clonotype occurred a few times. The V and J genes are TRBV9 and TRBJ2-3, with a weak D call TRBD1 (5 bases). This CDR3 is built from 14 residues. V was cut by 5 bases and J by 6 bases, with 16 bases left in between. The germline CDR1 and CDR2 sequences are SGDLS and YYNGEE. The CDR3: CASSATDRHDTQYF. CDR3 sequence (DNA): TGTGCCAGCAGTGCGACAGACCGACACGATACGCAGTATTTT.

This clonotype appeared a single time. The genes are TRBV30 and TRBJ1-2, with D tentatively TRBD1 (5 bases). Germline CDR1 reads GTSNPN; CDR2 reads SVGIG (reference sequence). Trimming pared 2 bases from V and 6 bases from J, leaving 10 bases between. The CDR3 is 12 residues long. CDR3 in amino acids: CAWSLLGDGYTF. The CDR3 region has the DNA TGTGCCTGGAGTCTTCTGGGGGATGGCTACACCTTC.